Sequencing of this TCR beta chain was carried out in a study of PD-1 blockade in classical Hodgkin lymphoma. Autologous stem cell transplantation was followed by relapse in every patient, and brentuximab vedotin exposure varied. Progressive disease, partial response or complete response was each patient's best response. The germline CDR1 and CDR2 sequences are MGHDK and SYGVNS. Trimming cost V 5 bases and J 8 bases; bases outside gene matches: 11. The CDR3 is made up of 16 amino acids. Of note for this clone: The antigen is undetermined.

Assay used: immunoSEQ multiplex PCR; TCRdb lists only in-frame clones, some missing. Of 55,000 to 60,000 clones listed, 91% are singletons. Broader study findings: By C4D1, diversity of CD4+ TCRs had risen significantly, whereas that of CD8+ TCRs had not. Complete responders had baseline diversity similar to newly diagnosed patients.

This receptor was obtained from a human donor with classical Hodgkin lymphoma. The rearrangement links TRBV25-1 to TRBJ1-4; 10 bases agree with TRBD1. The sequencing here drew on peripheral blood mononuclear cells (PBMCs), taken before the second cycle of nivolumab. The CDR3 DNA reads as TGTGCCAGCAGTCGCACCGGGACAGGGGTTTGGGAAAAACTGTTTTTT. Translated: CASSRTGTGVWEKLFF.